These 23 T cell receptor beta chains share one sample of origin, sequenced in a study of shared clonotypes between healthy human individuals (TCRdb year 2020). Libraries were built with the immunoSEQ multiplex PCR assay. This is the immuneACCESS table as TCRdb keeps it, with only in-frame sequences that have V and J called. A part of the clones is gone; compared with another copy, unresolved V genes explain less than half, and the rest is unexplained. This sample lists nearly 1 million clones; approximately 80% were detected once. The top ten constitute 1.5% of the sample. The specimen sequenced was memory CD4+ T cells sorted from blood. The cell subset or site label, as the study defines it: CD45RA-negative fraction. These receptors were collected from a man between 18 and 35 years old in good health.

As for this clone: This same CDR3 is encoded by further DNA sequences in the sample. The chain joins TRBV6-5 to TRBJ2-7, with D perhaps given as TRBD1 or TRBD2 (5 bases each). V was trimmed by 2 bases and J by 2 bases, leaving 10 bases between them. CDR1 is MNHEY, CDR2 SVGAGI, per germline. This CDR3 has 14 amino acids. The CDR3 DNA is TGTGCCAGCAGTTACAGGGACGGTCCCTACGAGCAGTACTTC. Protein product: CASSYRDGPYEQYF.

The V call is TRBV27, the J call TRBJ2-4; D is ambiguous. CDR1 is MNHEY, CDR2 SMNVEV, per germline (reference sequence). The CDR3 has 11 residues. V was cut by 4 bases and J by 7 bases, with 5 bases left in between. CDR3 protein: CASSSANIQYF. The CDR3 nucleotides read TGTGCCAGCAGTTCCGCGAACATTCAGTACTTC.

The gene calls are TRBV11-2 and TRBJ2-3; no clear D. There are 16 residues in the CDR3. With 5 bases removed from V and 6 bases from J, the gap between germline ends came to 21 bases. Germline V gene data show CDR1 as SGHAT and CDR2 as FQNNGV. Here the CDR3 reads CASSIEQAGARDTQYF. DNA of the CDR3: TGTGCCAGCAGCATCGAGCAGGCCGGAGCTAGGGATACGCAGTATTTT.

In DNA form, the CDR3 reads TGTGCCAGCAGTTCGGTCCAGGGTCGGGGCAATCAGCCCCAGCATTTT. Its translation: CASSSVQGRGNQPQHF. V and J are TRBV28 and TRBJ1-5, with D perhaps TRBD1 (5 bases). Trimming took 4 bases from V and 2 from J, leaving 15 bases between them. CDR1 and CDR2 from the germline V gene are MDHEN and SYDVKM. This CDR3 has 16 residues.

The chain uses TRBV2 and TRBJ1-1; D gene unclear. Between the trimmed V and J ends, which lost 7 bases and 6 bases, there was a span of 18 bases. Germline loops: CDR1 SNHLY, CDR2 FYNNEI. This CDR3 is 14 amino acids long. Written as DNA, the CDR3 is TGTGCCAGCACCCAAGCGGCCCAGAGCGCTGAAGCTTTCTTT. Protein sequence: CASTQAAQSAEAFF. Looking up the rest from reference TRBV2 and TRBJ1-1 gives the full variable domain: EPEVTQTPSHQVTQMGQEVILRCVPISNHLYFYWYRQILGQKVEFLVSFYNNEISEKSEIFDDQFSVERPDGSNFTLKIRSTKLEDSAMYFCASTQAAQSAEAFFGQGTRLTVV.

CDR3 nucleotide sequence: TGCGCCAGCAGCCGGGAAATGAACACCGGGGAGCTGTTTTTT. Amino acids: CASSREMNTGELFF. The genes are TRBV5-1 and TRBJ2-2, with D possibly being TRBD2 (5 bases). The CDR3 has 14 amino acids. Per the germline V gene, CDR1 is SGHRS and CDR2 is YFSETQ. V was trimmed by 4 bases and J by 1 base, leaving 8 bases between them.

V gene TRBV30 combines with J gene TRBJ1-4, with unresolved D. CDR1 GTSNPN and CDR2 SVGIG come from the germline V gene (reference sequence). Trimming left V 3 bases short and J 8 bases short, with 10 bases between. The CDR3 runs 12 residues. This chain's CDR3 is CAWRMVGEKLFF. The CDR3 nucleotides read TGTGCCTGGAGAATGGTGGGCGAAAAACTGTTTTTT.

This clone has a handful of counts. The rearrangement joins TRBV11-2 to TRBJ2-7, with 7 bases identical to TRBD2. The CDR3 extends over 14 amino acids. Losses at the gene ends were 1 base for V and 3 bases for J; bases not matched to a gene: 3. Germline V lookup: CDR1 SGHAT, CDR2 FQNNGV. The CDR3 loop is CASSLAGGNYEQYF. The DNA for the CDR3 is TGTGCCAGCAGCTTAGCGGGGGGTAACTACGAGCAGTACTTC.

The chain is built from TRBV5-1 and TRBJ1-6; D is uncertain. This CDR3 contains 14 residues. Looked up from germline, CDR1 is SGHRS and CDR2 is YFSETQ. Trimming stripped 3 bases from V and 8 bases from J, with 12 bases between. CDR3 protein: CASSSKDADSPLHF. The CDR3 DNA follows: TGCGCCAGCAGCTCGAAGGACGCAGATTCACCCCTCCACTTT.

This clone showed up just a few times. V usage is TRBV6-1 and J usage is TRBJ1-4; D remains ambiguous. The germline V gene has CDR1 MNHNS and CDR2 SASEGT. Trimming stripped 3 bases from V and 7 bases from J, with 12 bases between. This CDR3 has 14 residues. CDR3 region: CASSDGGLGEKLFF. The CDR3, as DNA: TGTGCCAGCAGTGATGGTGGGTTGGGTGAAAAACTGTTTTTT.

This clone has only a few counts. The CDR3 DNA is TGTGCCTGGAGTAACAGGGGGAAAGGCGCTGAAGCTTTCTTT. This sequence encodes CAWSNRGKGAEAFF. The V and J genes are TRBV30 and TRBJ1-1; 8 bases are a match to TRBD1. With V trimmed by 2 bases and J by 6 bases, 8 bases remained unmatched. The V gene's germline CDR1 is GTSNPN and CDR2 SVGIG (reference sequence). The CDR3 is made up of 14 amino acids.

This clone was picked up a small number of times. The J gene is TRBJ1-3, the V gene TRBV18; D is undetermined. Germline V gives CDR1 KGHSH, CDR2 LQKENI. V lost 3 bases and J 2 bases, leaving 8 bases between the germline ends. The CDR3 totals 14 residues. The CDR3 protein is CASSPGSPGNTIYF. The CDR3 DNA follows: TGTGCCAGCTCACCGGGTAGTCCTGGAAACACCATATATTTT. Combining the CDR3 with reference TRBV18 and TRBJ1-3 gives the whole variable domain NAGVMQNPRHLVRRRGQEARLRCSPMKGHSHVYWYRQLPEEGLKFMVYLQKENIIDESGMPKERFSAEFPKEGPSILRIQQVVRGDSAAYFCASSPGSPGNTIYFGEGSWLTVV.

The chain joins TRBV7-2 to TRBJ2-1, with 13 bases fitting TRBD2. The germline V gene encodes CDR1 SGHTA and CDR2 FQGNSA. The CDR3 sequence is 15 residues long. V dropped 7 bases and J dropped 7; count of bases not matched to a gene: 7. The CDR3 DNA reads TGTGCCAGCAAACTAGCGGGAGGGCCGTTGAATGAGCAGTTCTTC. Residues: CASKLAGGPLNEQFF.

This clone has a count of ten or more. The CDR3 loop reads CATSKVPLRAGGELFF. Here the CDR3 DNA reads TGTGCCACCAGCAAGGTACCGCTGAGGGCCGGCGGGGAGCTGTTTTTT. The chain has TRBV15 and TRBJ2-2; D perhaps matches TRBD2 (5 bases). The V end was cut by 4 bases, the J end by 7 bases, with 19 bases between. Germline V gives CDR1 LNHNV, CDR2 YYDKDF (reference sequence). This CDR3 comprises 16 residues.

This clone was observed a few times. Other DNA sequences from this sample encode an identical CDR3 as well. The chain carries TRBV5-1 and TRBJ2-7, with D maybe TRBD2 (5 bases). CDR1 is SGHRS and CDR2 is YFSETQ in the germline V gene. With 2 bases removed from V and 0 bases from J, the gap between germline ends came to 6 bases. The CDR3 is 13 amino acids. The CDR3 DNA follows: TGCGCCAGCAGCTTAACTAGCTCCTACGAGCAGTACTTC. Amino acid sequence: CASSLTSSYEQYF.

The chain couples TRBV6-1 to TRBJ1-6; D remains ambiguous. Germline V lookup: CDR1 MNHNS, CDR2 SASEGT. The V gene lost 2 bases and the J gene lost 7 bases, with 6 bases spanning the gap. This CDR3 spans 13 amino acids. The CDR3 sequence is CASSESQNSPLHF. The CDR3 coding sequence is TGTGCCAGCAGTGAAAGCCAGAATTCACCCCTCCACTTT.

V and J are TRBV20-1 and TRBJ2-7; D is ambiguous. This CDR3 is built from 11 residues. The V end was cut by 3 bases, the J end by 6 bases, with 9 bases between. Looked up from germline, CDR1 is DFQATT and CDR2 is SNEGSKA (reference sequence). The CDR3 spells CSASPPGEQYF. The CDR3 DNA reads as TGCAGTGCTAGCCCACCCGGCGAGCAGTACTTC.

The chain combines TRBV11-2 with TRBJ2-7; perhaps TRBD1 as D (6 bases). This CDR3 spans 16 amino acids. Germline V gene data show CDR1 as SGHAT and CDR2 as FQNNGV. V lost 1 base, J lost 0 bases, and 13 bases lay in between. CDR3 DNA: TGTGCCAGCAGCTTAGGGGCAGGGGCGCTCTCCTACGAGCAGTACTTC. Protein product: CASSLGAGALSYEQYF.

Ten or more counts support this clone. Other DNA sequences from this sample encode an identical CDR3 as well. The chain employs TRBV19 and TRBJ1-6, with no clear D. This CDR3 has 13 residues. Germline CDR1 reads LNHDA; CDR2 reads SQIVND (reference sequence). V was pared by 0 bases and J by 7 bases, with 4 bases between. The CDR3 DNA reads as TGTGCCAGTAGTATAGAGGGGAATTCACCCCTCCACTTT. Translated, it gives CASSIEGNSPLHF. The variable domain in full, completed from reference TRBV19 and TRBJ1-6, reads DGGITQSPKYLFRKEGQNVTLSCEQNLNHDAMYWYRQDPGQGLRLIYYSQIVNDFQKGDIAEGYSVSREKKESFPLTVTSAQKNPTAFYLCASSIEGNSPLHFGNGTRLTVT.

To note about this clone: Germline and junction disagree at one end, which may indicate a read error. The gene calls are TRBV18 and TRBJ2-3, with D possibly TRBD2 on 6 matching bases. The CDR3 runs 14 residues. The germline V gene has CDR1 KGHSH and CDR2 LQKENI. The CDR3 loop is CACSLGGSTDTQYF. CDR3 nucleotide sequence: TGTGCCTGCTCATTGGGGGGTTCCACAGATACGCAGTATTTT.

CDR3 sequence (DNA): TGTGCCAGCACCCAAAACTATGGCTACACCTTC. Protein: CASTQNYGYTF. The V and J genes are TRBV28 and TRBJ1-2; D is uncertain. The V and J ends lost 7 bases and 2 bases respectively, with 5 bases between them. Germline CDR1 is MDHEN and CDR2 is SYDVKM. The CDR3 extends over 11 amino acids.

This clone was picked up a small number of times. Other DNA sequences in the sample encode the same CDR3. The chain couples TRBV27 to TRBJ1-1, with D perhaps TRBD1 (5 bases). Germline V gives CDR1 MNHEY, CDR2 SMNVEV (reference sequence). This CDR3 has 13 residues. V lost 5 bases and J 4 bases, leaving 11 bases between the germline ends. CDR3 sequence (DNA): TGTGCCAGCAGTCCCCGGGGGGGCACTGAAGCTTTCTTT. It specifies CASSPRGGTEAFF.

This clone was counted a few times. The chain carries TRBV5-6 and TRBJ2-7, with 9 nucleotides matching TRBD2. The V segment lost 0 bases and the J segment 4 bases; nucleotides outside the gene matches: 8. This CDR3 has 16 amino acids. Per the germline V gene, CDR1 is SGHDT and CDR2 is YYEEEE. The CDR3, as DNA: TGTGCCAGCAGCTTGGCGGGGACTAGCTCCTGGTACGAGCAGTACTTC. Its translation is CASSLAGTSSWYEQYF.